Shown below are 26 T cell receptor beta chains from a single sample sequenced in a study of OX40 agonist ivuxolimab in advanced cancers. The method behind the library was the immunoSEQ multiplex PCR assay. The source is immuneACCESS, and TCRdb retained only in-frame sequences with V and J called. Part of the clones is not carried over; for the studies checked, unresolved V genes explain less than half of this, and the remainder is unexplained. This sample lists roughly 70,000 clones; less than 90% were detected once. The ten largest clonotypes hold 2.1% of the sample. The source material was CD4+ or CD8+ T cells sorted from blood, sampled in a trial of the OX40 agonist ivuxolimab. These receptors were obtained from an adult with an advanced solid tumor such as melanoma, head and neck, liver or kidney cancer.

V gene TRBV9 combines with J gene TRBJ1-1; the D is unclear. Trimming shortened V by 3 bases and J by 11 bases, and 17 bases separated the two germline ends. Germline CDR1 and CDR2: SGDLS and YYNGEE. The CDR3 loop spans 13 amino acids. The CDR3 loop reads CASSDLGRAGAFF. The CDR3 bases are TGTGCCAGCAGCGACCTTGGAAGAGCTGGCGCTTTCTTT.

The gene calls are TRBV2 and TRBJ2-7; D call uncertain. The germline CDR1 and CDR2 sequences are SNHLY and FYNNEI. This CDR3 has 11 residues. V dropped 4 bases and J dropped 3 bases, with 4 bases sitting between them. The CDR3 bases are TGTGCCAGCAGTGCGCGCTACGAGCAGTACTTC. Its translation is CASSARYEQYF.

This clone was seen a handful of times. V gene TRBV7-9 combines with J gene TRBJ2-5, with D maybe TRBD1 (5 bases). Germline-derived CDR1 and CDR2 are SEHNR and FQNEAQ (reference sequence). This CDR3 contains 16 residues. Trimming took off 5 bases at V and 4 bases at J, with 20 bases between the two ends. Here the CDR3 DNA reads TGTGCCAGCAGCGAAGGCAGGGCCGAACTCCCAGAGACCCAGTACTTC. Its translation: CASSEGRAELPETQYF.

This sequence joins TRBV7-3 and TRBJ2-5, with D perhaps given as TRBD1 or TRBD2 (5 bases each). This CDR3 has 15 residues. Per germline, CDR1 SGHTA and CDR2 FQGTGA. V shed 5 bases and J shed 5 bases, with 18 bases lying between them. CDR3 in amino acids: CASSASGTEIETQYF. Written as DNA, the CDR3 is TGTGCCAGCAGCGCCTCCGGGACGGAGATCGAGACCCAGTACTTC.

This clone was seen once. For the CDR3, the DNA is TGCGCCAGCAGCAGGGGGACGATCCTTGGTATACGTGAGCAGTTCTTC. Its translation is CASSRGTILGIREQFF. The V and J genes are TRBV5-1 and TRBJ2-1; D is possibly TRBD1 (6 bases). Germline CDR1 reads SGHRS; CDR2 reads YFSETQ. Trimming left V 4 bases short and J 9 bases short, with 23 bases between. This CDR3 region has 16 residues.

The V gene is TRBV5-1, the J gene TRBJ2-7; D unresolved. CDR3 length: 14 residues. Per the germline V gene, CDR1 is SGHRS and CDR2 is YFSETQ. V dropped 1 base and J dropped 3 bases, with 11 bases sitting between them. The DNA of the CDR3 is TGCGCCAGCAGCTTGACAATGTCGGGCTACGAGCAGTACTTC. Protein: CASSLTMSGYEQYF.

This chain uses TRBV5-1 with TRBJ2-7; D could derive from TRBD1 or TRBD2 (5 bases each). This CDR3 has 12 residues. Germline-derived CDR1 and CDR2 are SGHRS and YFSETQ. V was cut by 4 bases and J by 2 bases, with 7 bases left in between. CDR3 amino acids: CASSRGAYEQYF. Written as DNA, the CDR3 is TGCGCCAGCAGCAGGGGAGCCTACGAGCAGTACTTC.

The rearrangement joins TRBV6-5 to TRBJ1-1, with D possibly being TRBD1 (6 bases). V lost 2 bases and J lost 5, with 18 bases in between. The CDR3 has 16 residues. CDR1 and CDR2 from the germline V gene are MNHEY and SVGAGI. CDR3 nucleotide sequence: TGTGCCAGCAGTTACCGCCGAGTGAGGGGACAAACTGAAGCTTTCTTT. Protein product: CASSYRRVRGQTEAFF.

The rearrangement joins TRBV28 to TRBJ1-4; tentatively, D is TRBD1 (5 bases). Trimming took off 8 bases at V and 7 bases at J, with 11 bases between the two ends. Germline assignment: CDR1 MDHEN and CDR2 SYDVKM. CDR3 size: 12 residues. The CDR3: CASSRGFEKLFF. DNA of the CDR3: TGTGCCAGCTCACGGGGGTTTGAAAAACTGTTTTTT.

The gene calls are TRBV14 and TRBJ2-7; 8 bases fit TRBD1. The CDR3 length is 18 residues. V was pared by 4 bases and J by 9 bases, with 23 bases of the junction left unmatched. Looked up from germline, CDR1 is SGHDN and CDR2 is FVKESK. CDR3 residues: CASSLKLQRTGRGYRQYF. As DNA, the CDR3 is TGTGCCAGCAGCCTTAAACTCCAAAGGACAGGGAGAGGTTATCGGCAGTACTTC. Full variable domain (remainder filled in from reference TRBV14 and TRBJ2-7): EAGVTQFPSHSVIEKGQTVTLRCDPISGHDNLYWYRRVMGKEIKFLLHFVKESKQDESGMPNNRFLAERTGGTYSTLKVQPAELEDSGVYFCASSLKLQRTGRGYRQYFGPGTRLTVT.

The chain carries TRBV28 and TRBJ2-3; D not certain. The ends were cut back, 7 bases at V and 10 bases at J, with 12 bases in the middle. Germline assignment: CDR1 MDHEN and CDR2 SYDVKM. CDR3 length: 11 amino acids. The CDR3: CASNFAGSQYF. The CDR3 region has the DNA TGTGCCAGCAATTTTGCCGGGTCGCAGTATTTT.

The chain employs TRBV6-5 and TRBJ2-2; D perhaps matches TRBD1 (6 bases). The CDR3 totals 14 residues. From germline, CDR1 is MNHEY and CDR2 SVGAGI. Trimming pared 6 bases from V and 4 bases from J, leaving 12 bases between. The CDR3 sequence is CASSLGQFTGELFF. The CDR3 region has the DNA TGTGCCAGCAGCCTCGGACAGTTCACCGGGGAGCTGTTTTTT.

This clone was recorded a few times. CDR3: CASSQDVRVWSQPQHF. The CDR3 DNA reads TGTGCCAGCAGCCAAGATGTCAGGGTTTGGAGTCAGCCCCAGCATTTT. The chain carries TRBV4-2 and TRBJ1-5; possibly TRBD1 for D (5 bases). In germline, CDR1 is LGHNA, CDR2 YNFKEQ. The CDR3 runs 16 residues. The germline V and J ends were trimmed by 0 bases and 6 bases, with 15 bases remaining between them.

V usage is TRBV27 and J usage is TRBJ2-4; a weak D match, TRBD2 (6 bases). Germline V lookup: CDR1 MNHEY, CDR2 SMNVEV (reference sequence). Between the trimmed V and J ends, which lost 1 base and 5 bases, there was a span of 12 bases. The length of the CDR3 is 15 residues. The chain's CDR3 is CASSLYGGGQNIQYF. The DNA of the CDR3 is TGTGCCAGCAGTTTATACGGGGGTGGTCAAAACATTCAGTACTTC.

This clone was picked up one time. The V and J genes are TRBV30 and TRBJ2-7; the D is unclear. From germline, CDR1 is GTSNPN and CDR2 SVGIG (reference sequence). V lost 6 bases and J lost 1, with 4 bases in between. This CDR3 is built from 10 residues. In DNA form, the CDR3 reads TGTGCCTGTGGGTCCTACGAGCAGTACTTC. Translating it yields CACGSYEQYF.

The V and J genes are TRBV4-3 and TRBJ2-1; 10 bases align to TRBD2. This CDR3 is built from 18 residues. J gave up 9 bases and V 3 bases, and 17 bases lay outside the gene matches. Germline assignment: CDR1 LGHNA and CDR2 YSLEER. Here the CDR3 reads CASSQTPLAGGQGGEQFF. CDR3 sequence (DNA): TGCGCCAGCAGCCAGACCCCTTTAGCGGGAGGCCAGGGGGGTGAGCAGTTCTTC.

The J gene is TRBJ2-7, the V gene TRBV27; D remains unclear. Trimming pared 5 bases from V and 3 bases from J, leaving 20 bases between. CDR1 is MNHEY, CDR2 SMNVEV, per germline (reference sequence). The CDR3 spans 16 residues. CDR3 residues: CASSPAVYYSNYEQYF. In DNA, the CDR3 is TGTGCCAGCAGTCCTGCAGTGTACTACTCCAACTACGAGCAGTACTTC.

The chain joins TRBV15 to TRBJ1-5; tentative D call: TRBD1 (6 bases). The germline V and J ends were trimmed by 6 bases and 5 bases, with 17 bases remaining between them. The germline gives CDR1 LNHNV, CDR2 YYDKDF (reference sequence). CDR3 length: 15 amino acids. This CDR3 is CATSIGGGRDQPQHF. CDR3 nucleotides: TGTGCCACCAGTATCGGTGGGGGCAGGGATCAGCCCCAGCATTTT.

This clone has only one observation. V and J are TRBV18 and TRBJ2-2, with a tentative D call TRBD1 (6 bases). V shed 5 bases and J shed 4 bases, with 23 bases lying between them. The germline V gene encodes CDR1 KGHSH and CDR2 LQKENI. CDR3 size: 18 residues. CDR3 DNA: TGTGCCAGCTCATCAACCCTTGTCGGGACACAAGGCACCGGGGAGCTGTTTTTT. Protein product: CASSSTLVGTQGTGELFF.

The chain links TRBV11-2 to TRBJ1-2, with 9 bases matching TRBD1. With V trimmed by 4 bases and J by 6 bases, 9 bases remained unmatched. The CDR3 totals 15 residues. Germline CDR1 is SGHAT and CDR2 is FQNNGV. The CDR3 DNA follows: TGTGCCAGCAGCTCGTACAGGGGGCGCTCAAATGGCTACACCTTC. This gives the protein CASSSYRGRSNGYTF.

The chain is built from TRBV7-2 and TRBJ2-3; D remains unclear. The CDR3 has 11 residues. Trimming cost V 5 bases and J 6 bases, with 6 bases left between them. The germline V gene has CDR1 SGHTA and CDR2 FQGNSA. The chain's CDR3 is CASSQRDTQYF. CDR3 nucleotide sequence: TGTGCCAGCAGCCAGAGGGATACGCAGTATTTT.

Here the CDR3 DNA reads TGTGCCAGCAGCTCCTGGACAGGGGGCCCTGAAAGGTGGACTGAAGCTTTCTTT. Translation: CASSSWTGGPERWTEAFF. The rearrangement links TRBV5-6 to TRBJ1-1; 11 bases match TRBD1. V dropped 3 bases and J dropped 5; count of bases not matched to a gene: 15. The CDR3 has 18 residues. Germline-derived CDR1 and CDR2 are SGHDT and YYEEEE.

The chain carries TRBV6-1 and TRBJ2-7; 8 bases map to TRBD1. There are 13 residues in the CDR3. The trim removed 8 bases at V and 2 bases at J, leaving 5 bases unmatched. From germline, CDR1 is MNHNS and CDR2 SASEGT. The CDR3 reads CASFMTGAYEQYF. DNA of the CDR3: TGTGCCAGCTTCATGACAGGGGCCTACGAGCAGTACTTC.

The count of this clone is one. The J gene is TRBJ2-1, the V gene TRBV9, with 8 bases lining up with TRBD2. The germline gives CDR1 SGDLS, CDR2 YYNGEE. J gave up 7 bases and V 2 bases, and 5 bases lay outside the gene matches. This CDR3 contains 14 residues. The chain's CDR3 is CASSVTSGTNEQFF. Written as DNA, the CDR3 is TGTGCCAGCAGCGTCACTAGCGGTACTAATGAGCAGTTCTTC.

The chain combines TRBV2 with TRBJ2-5, with 8 positions matching TRBD1. V trimming: 7 bases; J trimming: 4 bases; junction bases outside the gene matches: 5. The CDR3 loop spans 13 amino acids. Germline assignment: CDR1 SNHLY and CDR2 FYNNEI. The CDR3 DNA sequence: TGTGCCAGCATTGGACAGGGCCTAGAGACCCAGTACTTC. This encodes CASIGQGLETQYF.

The DNA of the CDR3 is TGCGCCAGCAAGCCGCCCTTCGATAACGGCGAGCAGTACTTC. This gives the protein CASKPPFDNGEQYF. V is TRBV4-1 and J is TRBJ2-7; D gene unclear. The CDR3 runs to 14 residues. Germline assignment: CDR1 MGHRA and CDR2 YSYEKL. Trimming took off 7 bases at V and 6 bases at J, with 19 bases between the two ends.